This TCR beta chain was profiled in a study of identifying expanded T cells in peripheral blood. Regarding the study as a whole: Technical replicates showed 0.9 to 1.5 changed clones; approximately two weeks roughly 16; four weeks 19. Across healthy donors, higher total template counts meant significantly greater roughly 2-week count variance.

Generated by immunoSEQ multiplex PCR, the TCRdb table keeps only in-frame clones and is missing some. The top ten hold about 3% of the sample, which has more than 65,000 clones, about 88% seen once. Germline CDR1 is MNHNY and CDR2 is SVGAGI (reference sequence). This CDR3 region has 16 residues. V dropped 3 bases and J dropped 0; count of bases not matched to a gene: 7. In the case of this clone: As yet, its antigen is unknown.

This TCR came from a person between 18 and 70 years old in good health. The chain carries TRBV6-6 and TRBJ2-7; 8 bases are shared with TRBD2. Sequenced sample: blood. CDR3: CASSYQAGVGSYEQYF. The CDR3 bases are TGTGCCAGCAGTTATCAAGCGGGAGTAGGCTCCTACGAGCAGTACTTC.